The rows below give T cell receptor beta chains drawn from one sample of a study of cytomegalovirus exposure and HLA in healthy donors. The assay was immunoSEQ multiplex PCR, and TCRdb's table has in-frame clones only and misses some. The table shows around 190,000 clones, with 80% occurring only once. What was sequenced was PBMCs. These receptors were collected from a woman in her thirties or forties in good health and CMV-seronegative. Each CDR3 is given with its conserved first and last residue. The order of the fields is CDR3 length, V gene, J gene, CDR3 protein.

13	TRBV30	TRBJ2-5	CAWTGGGLETQYF
13	TRBV19	TRBJ2-3	CASKEGAPDTQYF
20	TRBV6-1	TRBJ2-4	CASSEVGLAGVLIAKNIQYF
14	TRBV19	TRBJ1-1	CASRQQAMNTEAFF
13	TRBV11-3	TRBJ2-5	CASSPGSAGTQYF
13	TRBV25-1	TRBJ2-7	CASSVQGALEQYF
16	TRBV11-3	TRBJ2-1	CASSPGTSGRTDEQFF
16	TRBV27	TRBJ1-1	CASSQSYRVLGTEAFF
18	TRBV10-3	TRBJ2-2	CAISDSGTSGRRTGELFF
15	TRBV4-3	TRBJ1-2	CASSIGGTYPAGYTF
16	TRBV10-3	TRBJ2-1	CAIKPGTSGPYNEQFF
18	TRBV5-4	TRBJ2-2	CASSLKRVQGPNTGELFF
14	TRBV6-5	TRBJ1-5	CASSRQASNQPQHF
14	TRBV2	TRBJ1-5	CASSDFSFNQPQHF
17	TRBV4-3	TRBJ2-2	CASSQGWREANTGELFF
15	TRBV30	TRBJ2-1	CAWSTGLAANNEQFF
15	TRBV7-2	TRBJ2-7	CASSSTSGFSYEQYF
16	TRBV4-3	TRBJ2-1	CASSQGLAGGYNEQFF
14	TRBV11-1	TRBJ2-5	CASSSGQGKETQYF
17	TRBV11-3	TRBJ1-1	CASLYTRAREGNTEAFF
13	TRBV29-1	TRBJ1-3	CSVVQGTGNTIYF
14	TRBV2	TRBJ1-2	CASSERGSDYGYTF
15	TRBV27	TRBJ2-7	CASSPNSGLALEQYF
14	TRBV2	TRBJ1-5	CATKGGRSNQPQHF
13	TRBV28	TRBJ1-1	CASSPRQATEAFF
15	TRBV4-3	TRBJ2-1	CASSLGQGARNEQFF
16	TRBV5-1	TRBJ1-1	CASSLDALGQGAVAFF
15	TRBV11-3	TRBJ2-5	CASSPGGAGDETQYF
12	TRBV27	TRBJ2-1	CASSPLGLWQFF
14	TRBV7-2	TRBJ1-3	CASSPGAGGNTIYF
17	TRBV5-6	TRBJ1-3	CASSSARGQGGGNTIYF